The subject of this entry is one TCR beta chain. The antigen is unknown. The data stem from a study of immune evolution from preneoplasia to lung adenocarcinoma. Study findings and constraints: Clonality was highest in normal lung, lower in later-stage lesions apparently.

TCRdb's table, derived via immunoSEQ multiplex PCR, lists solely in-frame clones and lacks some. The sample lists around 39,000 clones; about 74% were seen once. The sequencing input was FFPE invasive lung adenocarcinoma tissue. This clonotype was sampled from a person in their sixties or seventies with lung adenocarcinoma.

CDR3: CASSRGLKSSTDTQYF. In DNA form, the CDR3 reads TGCGCCAGCAGCCGGGGACTAAAATCTAGCACAGATACGCAGTATTTT. The J gene is TRBJ2-3, the V gene TRBV5-1, with 7 bases lining up with TRBD2. V lost 4 bases and J lost 0; bases outside the gene matches: 8. The CDR3 has 16 amino acids. In germline, CDR1 is SGHRS, CDR2 YFSETQ.